The T cell receptor beta chain under discussion was sequenced for a study of CD8 T cells in ankylosing spondylitis. General study points: Typical of ankylosing spondylitis blood, it appeared, was a TCR beta motif of roughly eight highly homologous variants. Matched ankylosing spondylitis synovial fluid reportedly showed significant enrichment of disease-linked clones.

This clonotype was observed a few times. Its specificity is not known. By quantitative 5'-RACE with molecular barcodes, the TCR beta libraries were made. MiXCR was run by TCRdb on the 5' RACE reads, yielding one entry per CDR3 protein. The profile shows some 300,000 distinct CDR3 sequences, 20% of them singletons. This CDR3 comprises 14 residues. CDR1 is SGHTA and CDR2 is FQGNSA in the germline V gene. V was pared by 5 bases and J by 3 bases, with 6 bases of the junction left unmatched. The sequence was obtained from a female donor with ankylosing spondylitis or in good health (not recorded which). The gene calls are TRBV7-2 and TRBJ2-7, with 8 bases identical to TRBD2. The sample comprised blood, either unsorted or a sorted T cell fraction (not recorded which). CDR3 residues: CASSIGLANYEQYF. CDR3 DNA: TGTGCCAGCAGCATAGGACTAGCTAACTACGAGCAGTACTTC.